The rows below give T cell receptor beta chains drawn from one sample of a study of T cell responses to AZD1222 COVID-19 vaccine. Here immunoSEQ multiplex PCR was the method, and the copy in TCRdb shows in-frame clones only, minus some. In the table there are about 180,000 clones, about 93% of which are singletons. Sequencing was performed on peripheral blood, taken 28 days after the second AZD1222 dose. The source is an adult who received the AZD1222 COVID-19 vaccine. CDR3s include the opening cysteine and the closing phenylalanine or tryptophan. D genes are given only for firm matches. A row's size may be missing; if present it is once, few, many or a size class.

CDR3aa	CDR3nt	abundance	j_gene	d_gene	v_gene
CASSNQGVSAGELFF	TGTGCCAGCAGCAATCAGGGGGTTAGCGCCGGGGAGCTGTTTTTT	.	TRBJ2-2	TRBD1	TRBV5-4
CASSQDRKETQYF	TGTGCCAGCAGCCAGGACAGGAAAGAGACCCAGTACTTC	.	TRBJ2-5	TRBD1	TRBV3-1/TRBV3-2
CAIKLAGGDTQYF	TGTGCCATCAAACTAGCGGGGGGAGATACGCAGTATTTT	once	TRBJ2-3	TRBD2	TRBV10-3
CASSPGGGSLSGNTIYF	TGTGCCAGCAGCCCCGGGGGTGGCTCTCTCTCTGGAAACACCATATATTTT	.	TRBJ1-3	.	TRBV7-9
CASSVAGAGGVADTQYF	TGTGCCAGCAGCGTAGCTGGGGCGGGGGGTGTCGCAGATACGCAGTATTTT	.	TRBJ2-3	TRBD2	TRBV9
CASSQRDRANTEAFF	TGTGCCAGCAGTCAGAGGGACAGGGCGAACACTGAAGCTTTCTTT	.	TRBJ1-1	TRBD1	TRBV6-2/TRBV6-3
CASNDRGNSPLHF	TGTGCCAGTAACGACAGGGGGAATTCACCCCTCCACTTT	.	TRBJ1-6	TRBD1	TRBV19
CASSRSGAGGTEAFF	TGTGCCAGCAGCCGATCAGGGGCGGGGGGCACTGAAGCTTTCTTT	.	TRBJ1-1	.	TRBV3-1/TRBV3-2
CASSLKVGIQETQYF	TGTGCCAGCAGCTTGAAAGTAGGCATCCAAGAGACCCAGTACTTC	.	TRBJ2-5	.	TRBV5-4
CASSDLADETQYF	TGTGCCAGCAGTGACCTGGCTGATGAGACCCAGTACTTC	.	TRBJ2-5	.	TRBV2
CASSGERNTEAFF	TGTGCCAGCAGTGGCGAGCGGAACACTGAAGCTTTCTTT	.	TRBJ1-1	.	TRBV2
CAWTLGPGREQYF	TGTGCCTGGACCCTAGGGCCGGGAAGGGAGCAGTACTTC	.	TRBJ2-7	.	TRBV30
CASTQQGNGYGYTF	TGCGCCAGCACCCAGCAGGGGAATGGATATGGCTACACCTTC	few	TRBJ1-2	.	TRBV5-1
CASSSTNRLAGERNTQYF	TGTGCCAGCAGCTCAACCAACCGACTAGCGGGAGAAAGGAATACGCAGTATTTT	.	TRBJ2-3	TRBD2	TRBV7-3
CASSPNPGDHANEKLFF	TGTGCCAGCAGCCCAAACCCAGGGGACCATGCTAATGAAAAACTGTTTTTT	.	TRBJ1-4	.	TRBV4-2
CASSLNRGDTGELFF	TGTGCCAGCTCACTCAACAGGGGGGACACCGGGGAGCTGTTTTTT	.	TRBJ2-2	TRBD1	TRBV18
CASSPGPNEKLFF	TGTGCCAGCTCACCAGGCCCTAATGAAAAACTGTTTTTT	.	TRBJ1-4	.	TRBV18
CASSQGSGGPGNTIYF	TGTGCCAGCAGCCAAGGATCGGGGGGACCTGGAAACACCATATATTTT	.	TRBJ1-3	.	TRBV3-1/TRBV3-2
CASSLATNTEAFF	TGCGCCAGCAGCTTGGCCACGAACACTGAAGCTTTCTTT	.	TRBJ1-1	.	TRBV5-1
CASSPVAGEQFF	TGTGCCAGCAGCCCTGTCGCGGGGGAACAGTTCTTC	.	TRBJ2-1	TRBD2	TRBV7-2
CASSVDGSRDEQFF	TGTGCCAGCAGCGTAGATGGTAGCCGAGATGAGCAGTTCTTC	.	TRBJ2-1	.	TRBV9
CASSPTGTGAFTDTQYF	TGTGCCAGCAGCCCAACCGGGACAGGGGCGTTCACAGATACGCAGTATTTT	.	TRBJ2-3	TRBD1	TRBV7-6
CASSDRTGGAYEQYF	TGCGCCAGCAGCGATCGGACAGGGGGGGCCTACGAGCAGTACTTC	.	TRBJ2-7	TRBD1	TRBV5-1
CASSPRQGSSYNEQFF	TGTGCCAGTAGTCCTCGCCAGGGGAGCTCCTACAATGAGCAGTTCTTC	.	TRBJ2-1	.	TRBV19
CASRGQGLTNEKLFF	TGTGCCAGCAGAGGACAGGGTTTAACTAATGAAAAACTGTTTTTT	.	TRBJ1-4	TRBD1	TRBV6-5
CASSTEQETQYF	TGTGCCAGCAGCACAGAACAAGAGACCCAGTACTTC	few	TRBJ2-5	.	TRBV5-4